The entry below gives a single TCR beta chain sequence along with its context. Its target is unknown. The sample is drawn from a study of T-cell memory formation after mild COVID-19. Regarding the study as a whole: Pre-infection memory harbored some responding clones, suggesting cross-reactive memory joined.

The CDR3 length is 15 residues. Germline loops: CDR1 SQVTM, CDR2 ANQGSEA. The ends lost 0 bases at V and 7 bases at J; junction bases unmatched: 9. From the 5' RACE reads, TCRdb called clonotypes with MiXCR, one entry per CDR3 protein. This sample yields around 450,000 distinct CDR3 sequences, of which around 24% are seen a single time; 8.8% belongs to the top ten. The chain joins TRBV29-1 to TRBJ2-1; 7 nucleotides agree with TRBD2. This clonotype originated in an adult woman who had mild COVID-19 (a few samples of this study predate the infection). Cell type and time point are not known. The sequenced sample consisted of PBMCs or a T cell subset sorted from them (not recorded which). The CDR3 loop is CSVEEGRERRNEQFF. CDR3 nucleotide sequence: TGCAGCGTTGAAGAGGGGCGGGAGCGGAGGAATGAGCAGTTCTTC.